The 26 T cell receptor beta chains below come from one sample, sequenced in a study of Ad26.COV2.S vaccination and SARS-CoV-2 variants. Treatment: roughly 19 received Ad26.COV2.S at low or high dose, single or two shots; 5 received placebo; per-sample allocation not given. Sampling occurred on day 63 after the first vaccine or placebo injection. Measured with immunoSEQ multiplex PCR; TCRdb has only the in-frame clones, and not every one. The data contain roughly 420,000 clones, about 91% of them seen just once; the ten biggest clones take up 2% to 3%. This specimen consisted of peripheral blood, obtained in a trial of Ad26.COV2.S vaccine versus placebo. The receptors originated from a person between 18 and 65 years old who received the Ad26.COV2.S COVID-19 vaccine or a placebo.

This clone has just one count. The CDR3 here is CASSVGGDPRIYNEQFF. The CDR3 nucleotides are TGTGCCAGCAGCGTAGGAGGTGACCCGAGGATCTACAATGAGCAGTTCTTC. This chain joins TRBV9 and TRBJ2-1; D unclear. V was trimmed by 0 bases and J by 3 bases, leaving 16 bases between them. The CDR3 consists of 17 residues. The germline V gene encodes CDR1 SGDLS and CDR2 YYNGEE.

V and J are TRBV5-1 and TRBJ2-1; TRBD2 matches 7 bases. The V and J ends lost 3 bases and 0 bases, in that order; junction bases with no gene match: 3. Germline assignment: CDR1 SGHRS and CDR2 YFSETQ. CDR3 length equals 15 residues. The CDR3 nucleotides are TGCGCCAGCAGCTGGAGCGGGGCCTCCTACAATGAGCAGTTCTTC. Translated, it gives CASSWSGASYNEQFF.

The rearrangement uses TRBV6-1 and TRBJ1-5, with 7 bases that match TRBD1. The CDR3 is 15 residues long. CDR1 and CDR2 (germline): MNHNS, SASEGT. The V gene end was trimmed by 1 base and the J gene end by 10 bases; junction bases not matched to a gene: 10. Here the CDR3 reads CASSEVSTGRKPQHF. The CDR3 DNA is TGTGCCAGCAGTGAAGTTTCGACAGGGAGAAAACCCCAGCATTTT.

The gene calls are TRBV5-4 and TRBJ2-7; no definite D call. V was clipped by 2 bases and J by 1 base, with 13 bases between them. The germline V gene encodes CDR1 SGHNT and CDR2 YYREEE (reference sequence). The CDR3 totals 15 residues. The CDR3 DNA sequence: TGTGCCAGCAGCTTCTCCGGGCCCAGGTCCTACGAGCAGTACGTC. This codes for CASSFSGPRSYEQYV.

This clone has only a few counts. V gene TRBV18 combines with J gene TRBJ2-1; TRBD2 agrees at 14 bases. CDR3 size: 15 residues. J gave up 15 bases and V 2 bases, and 9 bases lay outside the gene matches. Germline V CDR1 and CDR2: KGHSH, LQKENI. The CDR3 region has the DNA TGTGCCAGCTCACCAGGACTAGCGGGAGGCACTACCCGGTTCTTC. It encodes CASSPGLAGGTTRFF.

The chain carries TRBV2 and TRBJ1-5; D might be TRBD1 (5 bases). Trimming took 6 bases from V and 2 from J, leaving 14 bases between them. Germline V gives CDR1 SNHLY, CDR2 FYNNEI. The CDR3 runs to 15 residues. The CDR3 sequence is CASRPGAGGNQPQHF. The CDR3, as DNA: TGTGCCAGCAGACCCGGGGCTGGAGGCAATCAGCCCCAGCATTTT.

The chain uses TRBV19 and TRBJ2-7; weak D call: TRBD1 (6 bases). CDR1 is LNHDA and CDR2 is SQIVND in the germline V gene (reference sequence). Trimming stripped 7 bases from V and 5 bases from J, with 18 bases between. This CDR3 is 14 amino acids long. The CDR3 is CASKEAGAFNEQYF. CDR3 nucleotide sequence: TGTGCCAGTAAGGAGGCAGGGGCCTTCAACGAGCAGTACTTC. Looking up the rest from reference TRBV19 and TRBJ2-7 gives the full variable domain: DGGITQSPKYLFRKEGQNVTLSCEQNLNHDAMYWYRQDPGQGLRLIYYSQIVNDFQKGDIAEGYSVSREKKESFPLTVTSAQKNPTAFYLCASKEAGAFNEQYFGPGTRLTVT.

The chain recombines TRBV4-2 with TRBJ1-1, with 9 bases fitting TRBD1. In germline, CDR1 is LGHNA, CDR2 YNFKEQ. The length of the CDR3 is 16 residues. The trim removed 4 bases at V and 1 base at J, leaving 7 bases unmatched. The CDR3 is CASSPTRQGGNTEAFF. The CDR3 region has the DNA TGTGCCAGCAGCCCGACCAGACAGGGGGGGAACACTGAAGCTTTCTTT.

The chain employs TRBV7-2 and TRBJ2-7, with TRBD1 matching over 7 bases. V trimming: 1 base; J trimming: 3 bases; junction bases outside the gene matches: 6. The CDR3 spans 15 residues. CDR1 is SGHTA and CDR2 is FQGNSA in the germline V gene. The CDR3, as DNA: TGTGCCAGCAGCTTAGGAGGGGGCGGCAGCTACGAGCAGTACGTC. It is translated as CASSLGGGGSYEQYV.

This clone has just one count. This chain connects TRBV11-3 to TRBJ2-1, with 11 bases aligning to TRBD2. From germline, CDR1 is SGHNT and CDR2 YENEEA. The CDR3 covers 16 residues. J gave up 4 bases and V 2 bases, and 4 bases lay outside the gene matches. CDR3 protein: CASSLRGTSGYNEQFF. DNA for the CDR3: TGTGCCAGCAGCTTACGAGGGACTAGCGGATACAATGAGCAGTTCTTC.

The chain is built from TRBV6-1 and TRBJ1-5; 7 bases map to TRBD1. The CDR3 has 15 amino acids. V was pared by 3 bases and J by 4 bases, with 6 bases of the junction left unmatched. Germline V gene lookup returns CDR1 MNHNS and CDR2 SASEGT. The CDR3 nucleotides are TGTGCCAGCAGTGATCTCTCCAGGGGGAATCAGCCCCAGCATTTT. It codes for CASSDLSRGNQPQHF.

With respect to this clone: At one end the junction does not follow the germline gene, possibly because of a read error. This chain links TRBV7-2 with TRBJ2-3, with a weak D call TRBD2 (5 bases). The CDR3 loop spans 13 amino acids. Germline lookup yields CDR1 SGHTA and CDR2 FQGNSA. As DNA, the CDR3 is TGTGCCAGCAGCTTAGAATTCGACTACCCGGTGGATTTT. Protein product: CASSLEFDYPVDF.

The chain uses TRBV9 and TRBJ2-1; possible D gene TRBD1, 6 bases. Per germline, CDR1 SGDLS and CDR2 YYNGEE. Trimming pared 6 bases from V and 9 bases from J, leaving 25 bases between. The CDR3 sequence is 16 residues long. The CDR3 reads CASTKGVTVKWGEQFF. The CDR3 nucleotides read TGTGCCAGCACCAAGGGGGTAACCGTTAAATGGGGTGAGCAGTTCTTC.

The gene calls are TRBV28 and TRBJ1-1; D might be TRBD1 (6 bases). V was shortened by 6 bases and J by 1 base, with 15 bases between the two germline ends. The CDR3 has 15 residues. The germline V gene has CDR1 MDHEN and CDR2 SYDVKM. In DNA, the CDR3 is TGTGCCAGCAGGGGAGGGGGGGCAAAGAACACTGAAGCTTTCTTT. Residues: CASRGGGAKNTEAFF.

The rearrangement joins TRBV29-1 to TRBJ2-3; 10 positions match TRBD1. Trimming cost V 7 bases and J 6 bases; bases outside gene matches: 13. CDR1 is SQVTM and CDR2 is ANQGSEA in the germline V gene. CDR3 length equals 15 residues. CDR3 sequence (DNA): TGCAGCGATCAGGACAGGGGGATAGCAGGGGATACGCAGTATTTT. Its translation is CSDQDRGIAGDTQYF.

This clone appeared once. In DNA form, the CDR3 reads TGTGCCAGCAGTTTACAGGGCCCCGGGGAGCTGTTTTTT. This codes for CASSLQGPGELFF. The chain combines TRBV27 with TRBJ2-2, with a possible D match to TRBD1 (5 bases). Germline-derived CDR1 and CDR2 are MNHEY and SMNVEV (reference sequence). The V end lost 2 bases, the J end lost 6 bases, and 7 bases lay between the germline ends. The CDR3 has 13 residues.

The chain employs TRBV4-2 and TRBJ1-4, with a weak D call TRBD1 (5 bases). The CDR3 totals 14 residues. V shed 4 bases and J shed 6 bases, with 12 bases lying between them. CDR1 and CDR2 from the germline V gene are LGHNA and YNFKEQ. Written as DNA, the CDR3 is TGTGCCAGCAGCCGCGTACCCAGGGATGAAAAACTGTTTTTT. Translated: CASSRVPRDEKLFF.

This clone was seen a few times. V and J are TRBV13 and TRBJ1-5; no firm D call. Germline assignment: CDR1 PRHDT and CDR2 FYEKMQ (reference sequence). This CDR3 has 12 amino acids. With 0 bases removed from V and 4 bases from J, the gap between germline ends came to 1 base. The CDR3 reads CASSLGNQPQHF. The CDR3 nucleotides read TGTGCCAGCAGCTTAGGGAATCAGCCCCAGCATTTT.

Concerning this clone itself: One end of the junction does not line up with germline, which may come from a read error. The chain combines TRBV10-3 with TRBJ2-1, with D possibly matching TRBD2 (7 bases). CDR1 is ENHRY, CDR2 SYGVKD, per germline. The CDR3 sequence is 13 residues long. CDR3 protein: CAISESGGGSRIF. The DNA for the CDR3 is TGTGCCATCAGTGAGTCAGGGGGGGGCTCTCGAATCTTC.

The chain recombines TRBV18 with TRBJ2-1; possibly TRBD2 for D (5 bases). V was shortened by 2 bases and J by 1 base, with 9 bases between the two germline ends. The CDR3 spans 15 residues. CDR1 KGHSH and CDR2 LQKENI come from the germline V gene. The CDR3 DNA reads as TGTGCCAGCTCACCAACGGGGTGGTCCTACAATGAGCAGTTCTTC. This sequence encodes CASSPTGWSYNEQFF.

The chain employs TRBV4-1 and TRBJ2-3; the match to TRBD2 covers 7 bases. The CDR3 has 17 amino acids. Trimming cost V 1 base and J 0 bases; bases outside gene matches: 7. CDR1 is MGHRA and CDR2 is YSYEKL in the germline V gene. CDR3 amino acids: CASSQVPREDSTDTQYF. The CDR3, as DNA: TGCGCCAGCAGCCAAGTTCCCCGGGAGGATAGCACAGATACGCAGTATTTT.

The CDR3 region is CASSPAESYGYTF. DNA for the CDR3: TGTGCCAGCAGCCCGGCCGAGTCCTATGGCTACACCTTC. J is TRBJ1-2 and V is TRBV5-5, with D unresolved. V lost 4 bases and J lost 4, with 11 bases in between. CDR3 size: 13 residues. Germline V gene lookup returns CDR1 SGHKS and CDR2 YYEKEE (reference sequence).

The genes are TRBV18 and TRBJ2-3, with D unclear. CDR1 and CDR2 (germline): KGHSH, LQKENI. V was shortened by 5 bases and J by 5 bases, with 11 bases between the two germline ends. CDR3 size: 13 residues. The DNA for the CDR3 is TGTGCCAGCTCAGGCGCTGGTGTAGATACGCAGTATTTT. Protein sequence: CASSGAGVDTQYF. The variable domain in full, completed from reference TRBV18 and TRBJ2-3, reads NAGVMQNPRHLVRRRGQEARLRCSPMKGHSHVYWYRQLPEEGLKFMVYLQKENIIDESGMPKERFSAEFPKEGPSILRIQQVVRGDSAAYFCASSGAGVDTQYFGPGTRLTVL.

This sequence joins TRBV10-3 and TRBJ2-5; D unresolved. The CDR3 has 14 amino acids. Deletions cut 6 bases from V and 4 bases from J, with 15 bases between. CDR1 and CDR2 from the germline V gene are ENHRY and SYGVKD. CDR3 nucleotide sequence: TGTGCCATCAGGGATCTAAGTAAGGGAGAGACCCAGTACTTC. Protein: CAIRDLSKGETQYF.

CDR3 sequence reads: CASSFHAGSQHF. CDR3 DNA: TGTGCCAGCAGTTTCCATGCAGGGTCCCAGCATTTT. The V and J genes are TRBV2 and TRBJ1-5, with D possibly TRBD1 on 5 matching bases. Deletions cut 5 bases from V and 11 bases from J, with 13 bases between. Germline lookup yields CDR1 SNHLY and CDR2 FYNNEI. This CDR3 is built from 12 residues.

The rearrangement uses TRBV4-1 and TRBJ2-5; 9 nucleotides match TRBD1. With 3 bases clipped from V and 6 bases from J, the junction kept 11 bases outside the gene matches. In germline, CDR1 is MGHRA, CDR2 YSYEKL. The CDR3 covers 16 residues. The CDR3 reads CASSHRFRDRAKTQYF. The CDR3, as DNA: TGCGCCAGCAGCCACCGATTCCGGGACAGGGCGAAGACCCAGTACTTC.